This note documents a single T cell receptor (beta chain) sequence. The sample originates from a study of shared T cell receptors in the human thymus. Clones were sequenced by immunoSEQ multiplex PCR, and TCRdb holds only the in-frame ones, with some missing. The data contain hundreds of thousands of clones, 70% to 90% of them singletons. Looked up from germline, CDR1 is MDHEN and CDR2 is SYDVKM. Unmatched junction bases numbered 4, after V lost 2 bases and J lost 3 bases. This CDR3 has 15 amino acids. The sample was also reused in another study, on human thymus T cells. That source reports: Corrective surgery for congenital heart defects was being performed on the healthy Finnish infants who served as donors. The thymus was resected at corrective cardiac surgery. Seemingly biased V and J gene usage marked thymic and blood repertoires. Related research found strongly overlapping thymic repertoires in unrelated individuals.

V and J are TRBV28 and TRBJ1-5; 7 nucleotides align to TRBD1. Sequenced input: thymocytes. This clonotype was sampled from a boy in the first two years of life with a congenital heart defect. The CDR3 coding sequence is TGTGCCAGCAGTTTAGTAGGGGGCCTCAATCAGCCCCAGCATTTT. The encoded protein is CASSLVGGLNQPQHF.